This T cell receptor beta chain was recovered during a study of PD-L1 blockade in urothelial cancer. General study findings and limits: Pretreatment blood TCR clonality under the median forecast improved survival.

The repertoire was sequenced with immunoSEQ multiplex PCR; TCRdb's copy has only in-frame clones and lacks some. The sample shows around 45,000 clones, more than 70% of them seen only once. This CDR3 spans 15 amino acids. Per germline, CDR1 SEHNR and CDR2 FQNEAQ (reference sequence). Unmatched junction bases numbered 5, after V lost 4 bases and J lost 0 bases. Comments on this clone: Its cognate antigen is unknown.

Patients in the study were battling locally advanced or metastatic urothelial carcinoma. The chain joins TRBV7-9 to TRBJ2-7; 8 nucleotides align to TRBD1. This clonotype originated in a man older than 75 with urothelial cancer. This sample comprised PBMCs, obtained around atezolizumab (anti-PD-L1) treatment. The CDR3 is CASSYSGTGSYEQYF. CDR3 bases: TGTGCCAGCAGCTACTCCGGGACAGGCTCCTACGAGCAGTACTTC.